The clone carrying this T cell receptor beta chain was found once. This sample was taken from a study of Ad26.COV2.S vaccination and SARS-CoV-2 variants. The ends lost 1 base at V and 7 bases at J; junction bases unmatched: 6. The CDR3 has 16 amino acids. Germline V gene sequence: CDR1 SEHNR, CDR2 FQNEAQ (reference sequence). Specified treatment: some 20 received Ad26.COV2.S at low or high dose, single or two shots; about 5 received placebo; per-sample allocation not given. All samples were drawn on day 63, counting from the first vaccine or placebo injection. Produced via immunoSEQ multiplex PCR; TCRdb's table is partial and in-frame only. The sample records hundreds of thousands of clones, roughly 90% being singletons.

This sample comprised peripheral blood, obtained in a trial of Ad26.COV2.S vaccine versus placebo. The genes are TRBV7-9 and TRBJ1-3; 11 nucleotides agree with TRBD1. The receptor comes from a person aged 18 to 59 who received the Ad26.COV2.S COVID-19 vaccine or a placebo. In DNA form, the CDR3 reads TGTGCCAGCAGCTTAGAAGGGACAGGGGGAAGGAACACCATATATTTT. It encodes CASSLEGTGGRNTIYF.